The present T cell receptor (beta chain) was sequenced within a study of memory CD4+ T cells and cytomegalovirus serostatus. V was pared by 0 bases and J by 0 bases, with 3 bases of the junction left unmatched. CDR1 LGHNA and CDR2 YNFKEQ come from the germline V gene. The length of the CDR3 is 18 residues. The repertoire was sequenced with immunoSEQ multiplex PCR; TCRdb's copy has only in-frame clones and lacks some. The data hold tens of thousands of clones, with 60% to 80% observed a single time. Single viable CD3+CD4+CD8-CD45RO+ cells were sorted as the memory CD4+ T cells. The receptor was derived from an adult in good health and CMV-seronegative. The chain links TRBV4-2 to TRBJ2-6, with 9 bases lining up with TRBD2. The specimen was memory CD4+ T cells from blood. The CDR3 DNA sequence: TGTGCCAGCAGCCAAGATCTAGCGGGATCCTCTGGGGCCAACGTCCTGACTTTC. Translation: CASSQDLAGSSGANVLTF.